One sample yielded the 21 T cell receptor beta chains listed below, sequenced in a study of CD4 T cells in relation to SARS-CoV-2 and coronaviruses (dated by TCRdb to about 2021). The antigens for these receptors are not known. CD4+ T cells from unexposed donors were collected before the COVID-19 pandemic (2011-2018). The EasySep CD4+ T cell isolation kit was used to isolate CD4+ T cells once the cultures had run for roughly 9 days. Libraries were built with the immunoSEQ multiplex PCR assay. This immuneACCESS table, as held by TCRdb, lists in-frame sequences with V and J called but not all clones. Of the missing ones, under half trace to an unresolved V gene in checked studies; the others have no known cause. This sample gives 20,000 to 25,000 clones in total; approximately 76% of them show up just once. Over 10% of the sample lies in the top ten. Material: CD4+ T cells from PBMCs, cultured in vitro. These receptors came from a human donor in good health.

The chain links TRBV11-2 to TRBJ2-7; D is unclear. V was shortened by 0 bases and J by 3 bases, with 6 bases between the two germline ends. CDR3 size: 13 residues. From germline, CDR1 is SGHAT and CDR2 FQNNGV. The CDR3 DNA reads as TGTGCCAGCAGCTTAGACCGAGACTACGAGCAGTACTTC. The encoded protein is CASSLDRDYEQYF.

This rearrangement joins TRBV7-3 to TRBJ1-1; D ambiguous. The germline V and J ends were trimmed by 3 bases and 0 bases, with 5 bases remaining between them. The CDR3 runs 13 residues. Germline values: CDR1 SGHTA, CDR2 FQGTGA. The CDR3 reads CASSFRMNTEAFF. CDR3 in DNA: TGTGCCAGCAGCTTCAGGATGAACACTGAAGCTTTCTTT.

The chain carries TRBV29-1 and TRBJ2-7, with D perhaps matching TRBD2 (6 bases). The CDR3 length is 13 residues. Trimming shortened V by 6 bases and J by 4 bases, and 16 bases separated the two germline ends. Germline CDR1 SQVTM, CDR2 ANQGSEA. In DNA form, the CDR3 reads TGCAGCGTGCTAGAACAGGCGGGATACGAGCAGTACTTC. Its translation: CSVLEQAGYEQYF.

V gene TRBV7-9 combines with J gene TRBJ1-1; D is uncertain. Per the germline V gene, CDR1 is SEHNR and CDR2 is FQNEAQ (reference sequence). The CDR3 extends over 14 amino acids. Trimming left V 2 bases short and J 1 base short, with 8 bases between. CDR3 nucleotide sequence: TGTGCCAGCAGCTTATCATGGCAGAACACTGAAGCTTTCTTT. Translated: CASSLSWQNTEAFF.

In its sample, this clone was seen a few times. The chain is built from TRBV27 and TRBJ2-3; D is uncertain. Trimming cost V 4 bases and J 8 bases, with 10 bases left between them. The V gene's germline CDR1 is MNHEY and CDR2 SMNVEV (reference sequence). CDR3 length: 12 residues. CDR3 nucleotide sequence: TGTGCCAGCAGTTCCCCCTTCAGTACGCAGTATTTT. Protein sequence: CASSSPFSTQYF.

In its sample, this clone was seen once. This chain links TRBV3-1 (or the pseudogene TRBV3-2) with TRBJ1-3; TRBD1 matches 9 bases. CDR3 length equals 16 residues. The V gene's germline CDR1 is LGHDT and CDR2 YNNKEL (reference sequence). The J segment lost 4 bases and the V segment lost 1 base, leaving 5 bases of the junction unmatched. The CDR3 sequence: CASSQVQGAPGNTIYF. The CDR3 bases are TGTGCCAGCAGCCAAGTACAGGGGGCGCCGGGAAACACCATATATTTT.

This chain joins TRBV2 and TRBJ1-2; maybe TRBD1 (6 bases). Deletions cut 1 base from V and 0 bases from J, with 12 bases between. The CDR3 is 16 amino acids. Per germline, CDR1 SNHLY and CDR2 FYNNEI. The CDR3 DNA follows: TGTGCCAGCAGTGAAGGGCCCAGGGGCTCTAACTATGGCTACACCTTC. Residues: CASSEGPRGSNYGYTF.

This rearrangement joins TRBV28 to TRBJ1-4; D may be TRBD1 (5 bases). This CDR3 region has 11 residues. In germline, CDR1 is MDHEN, CDR2 SYDVKM. Trimming took 10 bases from V and 5 from J, leaving 8 bases between them. The CDR3 nucleotides are TGTGCCACGGGGCTGAATGAAAAACTGTTTTTT. This gives the protein CATGLNEKLFF. Full variable domain (remainder filled in from reference TRBV28 and TRBJ1-4): DVKVTQSSRYLVKRTGEKVFLECVQDMDHENMFWYRQDPGLGLRLIYFSYDVKMKEKGDIPEGYSVSREKKERFSLILESASTNQTSMYLCATGLNEKLFFGSGTQLSVL.

The chain carries TRBV5-1 and TRBJ1-2; 10 bases are a match to TRBD1. V shed 4 bases and J 4 bases; nucleotides not matched to a gene: 13. CDR3 length equals 17 residues. Germline V gene lookup returns CDR1 SGHRS and CDR2 YFSETQ. The CDR3 reads CASSPGTGASSVYGYTF. In DNA form, the CDR3 reads TGCGCCAGCAGCCCCGGGACAGGGGCCTCCTCCGTCTATGGCTACACCTTC.

J is TRBJ2-7 and V is TRBV6-5; D tentatively reads TRBD1 or TRBD2 (6 bases each). Germline loops: CDR1 MNHEY, CDR2 SVGAGI. The CDR3 covers 13 residues. V lost 0 bases, J lost 5 bases, and 8 bases lay in between. CDR3 loop: CASSYSRGHEQYF. Written as DNA, the CDR3 is TGTGCCAGCAGTTACTCCCGGGGGCACGAGCAGTACTTC.

The chain joins TRBV5-1 to TRBJ2-2, with 9 bases that match TRBD1. The CDR3 is made up of 16 amino acids. Germline loops: CDR1 SGHRS, CDR2 YFSETQ. The J segment lost 6 bases and the V segment lost 1 base, leaving 7 bases of the junction unmatched. CDR3: CASSLQRTGVPGELFF. CDR3 DNA: TGCGCCAGCAGCTTGCAGCGGACAGGGGTCCCCGGGGAGCTGTTTTTT.

This clone was observed a handful of times. The rearrangement uses TRBV30 and TRBJ1-4; TRBD1 is a possible D gene (5 bases). Germline CDR1 reads GTSNPN; CDR2 reads SVGIG (reference sequence). Trimming took 3 bases from V and 7 from J, leaving 15 bases between them. This CDR3 region has 14 residues. CDR3 sequence (DNA): TGTGCCTGGAGAGGGCAGGGAGATTTTGAAAAACTGTTTTTT. Its translation: CAWRGQGDFEKLFF.

In this sample, this clone turned up a few times. The chain couples TRBV2 to TRBJ1-3; D is possibly TRBD1 (6 bases). CDR1 and CDR2 (germline): SNHLY, FYNNEI. Deletions cut 3 bases from V and 0 bases from J, with 9 bases between. The length of the CDR3 is 15 residues. The CDR3 sequence: CASSEYRASGNTIYF. For the CDR3, the DNA is TGTGCCAGCAGTGAGTACAGGGCCTCTGGAAACACCATATATTTT.

The chain combines TRBV27 with TRBJ1-6; TRBD1 matches at 7 bases. Germline CDR1 and CDR2: MNHEY and SMNVEV (reference sequence). CDR3 length: 13 residues. V lost 6 bases, J lost 8 bases, and 4 bases stayed unmatched. CDR3 coding DNA: TGTGCCAGCAGCCTCGGGACAGATTCACCCCTCCACTTT. It is translated as CASSLGTDSPLHF.

This clone was observed a handful of times. The V and J genes are TRBV19 and TRBJ1-6; 8 bases fit TRBD1. CDR3 length: 19 residues. The germline V gene encodes CDR1 LNHDA and CDR2 SQIVND (reference sequence). V gave up 2 bases and J gave up 0 bases; unmatched junction bases: 9. CDR3 protein: CASSIWTGSTSSYNSPLHF. The CDR3 bases are TGTGCCAGTAGTATATGGACAGGGAGCACCAGCTCCTATAATTCACCCCTCCACTTT. The whole variable domain, remainder taken from reference TRBV19 and TRBJ1-6, is DGGITQSPKYLFRKEGQNVTLSCEQNLNHDAMYWYRQDPGQGLRLIYYSQIVNDFQKGDIAEGYSVSREKKESFPLTVTSAQKNPTAFYLCASSIWTGSTSSYNSPLHFGNGTRLTVT.

The gene calls are TRBV9 and TRBJ2-7; D is perhaps TRBD2 (6 bases). CDR1 and CDR2 from the germline V gene are SGDLS and YYNGEE. The V end lost 3 bases, the J end lost 1 base, and 14 bases lay between the germline ends. The CDR3 loop spans 15 amino acids. The chain's CDR3 is CASSASSSASYEQYF. Written as DNA, the CDR3 is TGTGCCAGCAGCGCCAGTTCTAGCGCATCCTACGAGCAGTACTTC.

This chain joins TRBV25-1 and TRBJ2-5, with 11 bases fitting TRBD1. The ends lost 5 bases at V and 7 bases at J; junction bases unmatched: 3. Germline CDR1 and CDR2: MGHDK and SYGVNS. The CDR3 has 13 residues. CDR3 sequence: CASSPGTGGTQYF. The DNA of the CDR3 is TGTGCCAGCAGTCCTGGGACAGGGGGGACCCAGTACTTC.

The CDR3 DNA follows: TGTGCCAGCCGCACGGGACTAGCGGGAGTTACGCAGTATTTT. It is translated as CASRTGLAGVTQYF. The V call is TRBV5-6, the J call TRBJ2-3; 14 bases match TRBD2. CDR3 length: 14 residues. In germline, CDR1 is SGHDT, CDR2 YYEEEE. Unmatched junction bases numbered 6, after V lost 7 bases and J lost 8 bases.

The chain is built from TRBV25-1 and TRBJ2-4; D may be TRBD2 (6 bases). V was clipped by 5 bases and J by 8 bases, with 16 bases between them. The CDR3 is 14 residues long. Germline V gene sequence: CDR1 MGHDK, CDR2 SYGVNS. As DNA, the CDR3 is TGTGCCAGCAGTAGACCGGGAGACTCAGACATTCAGTACTTC. This sequence encodes CASSRPGDSDIQYF.

V gene TRBV7-9 combines with J gene TRBJ2-1; perhaps D is TRBD1 or TRBD2 (5 bases each). Trimming took 5 bases from V and 4 from J, leaving 15 bases between them. The CDR3 is made up of 15 amino acids. CDR1 is SEHNR and CDR2 is FQNEAQ in the germline V gene (reference sequence). The CDR3 spells CASSPGTSVYNEQFF. For the CDR3, the DNA is TGTGCCAGCAGCCCAGGGACCTCGGTGTACAATGAGCAGTTCTTC.

V is TRBV19 and J is TRBJ2-2, with D tentatively TRBD1 (6 bases). This CDR3 spans 16 amino acids. Germline loops: CDR1 LNHDA, CDR2 SQIVND (reference sequence). V lost 6 bases and J 0 bases, leaving 14 bases between the germline ends. In DNA form, the CDR3 reads TGTGCCAGTAGATCACACAGGGATACGAACACCGGGGAGCTGTTTTTT. Encoded protein: CASRSHRDTNTGELFF.